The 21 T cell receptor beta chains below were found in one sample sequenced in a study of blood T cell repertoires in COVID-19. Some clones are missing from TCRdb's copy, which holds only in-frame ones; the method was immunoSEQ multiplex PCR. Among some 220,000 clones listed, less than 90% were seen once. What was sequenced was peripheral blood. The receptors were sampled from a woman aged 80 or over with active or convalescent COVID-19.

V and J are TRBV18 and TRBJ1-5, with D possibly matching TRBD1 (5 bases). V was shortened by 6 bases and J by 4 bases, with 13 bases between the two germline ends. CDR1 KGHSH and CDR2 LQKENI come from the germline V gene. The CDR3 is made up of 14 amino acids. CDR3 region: CASSAGGGNQPQHF. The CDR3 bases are TGTGCCAGCTCCGCGGGGGGGGGTAATCAGCCCCAGCATTTT.

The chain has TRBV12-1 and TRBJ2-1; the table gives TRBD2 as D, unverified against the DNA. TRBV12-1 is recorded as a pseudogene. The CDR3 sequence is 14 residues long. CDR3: CASSFKRPVGEQFF. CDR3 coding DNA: TGTGCCAGCAGTTTTAAGAGACCGGTCGGGGAGCAGTTCTTC.

This chain's CDR3 is CASSWDRGRLQYF. The CDR3, as DNA: TGTGCCAGCAGTTGGGACAGGGGGCGCCTGCAGTACTTC. The V gene is TRBV5-6, the J gene TRBJ2-7; 12 bases are shared with TRBD1. CDR3 length: 13 residues. CDR1 is SGHDT, CDR2 YYEEEE, per germline. The V and J ends lost 5 bases and 9 bases, in that order; junction bases with no gene match: 6.

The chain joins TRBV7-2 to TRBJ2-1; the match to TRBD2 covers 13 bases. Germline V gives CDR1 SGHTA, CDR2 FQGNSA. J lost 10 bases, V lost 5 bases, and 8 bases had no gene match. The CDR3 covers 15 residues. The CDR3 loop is CASSTGTSGVGEQFF. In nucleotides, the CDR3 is TGTGCCAGCAGCACCGGGACTAGCGGGGTGGGGGAGCAGTTCTTC. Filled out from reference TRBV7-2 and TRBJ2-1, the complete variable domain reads GAGVSQSPSNKVTEKGKDVELRCDPISGHTALYWYRQSLGQGLEFLIYFQGNSAPDKSGLPSDRFSAERTGGSVSTLTIQRTQQEDSAVYLCASSTGTSGVGEQFFGPGTRLTVL.

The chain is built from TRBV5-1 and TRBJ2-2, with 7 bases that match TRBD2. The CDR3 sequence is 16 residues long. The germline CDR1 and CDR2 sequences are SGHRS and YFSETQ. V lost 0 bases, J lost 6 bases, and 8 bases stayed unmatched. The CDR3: CASSLVSRGSAGELFF. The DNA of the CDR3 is TGCGCCAGCAGCTTGGTTTCCCGCGGGAGCGCCGGGGAGCTGTTTTTT. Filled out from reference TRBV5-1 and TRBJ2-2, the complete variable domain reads KAGVTQTPRYLIKTRGQQVTLSCSPISGHRSVSWYQQTPGQGLQFLFEYFSETQRNKGNFPGRFSGRQFSNSRSEMNVSTLELGDSALYLCASSLVSRGSAGELFFGEGSRLTVL.

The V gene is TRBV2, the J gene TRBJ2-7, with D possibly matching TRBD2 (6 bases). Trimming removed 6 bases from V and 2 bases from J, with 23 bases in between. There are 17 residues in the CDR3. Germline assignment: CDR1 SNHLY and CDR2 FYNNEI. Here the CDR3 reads CASSHSLEHSGAYEQYF. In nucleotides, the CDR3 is TGTGCCAGCAGCCACTCCCTGGAGCATTCGGGGGCCTACGAGCAGTACTTC.

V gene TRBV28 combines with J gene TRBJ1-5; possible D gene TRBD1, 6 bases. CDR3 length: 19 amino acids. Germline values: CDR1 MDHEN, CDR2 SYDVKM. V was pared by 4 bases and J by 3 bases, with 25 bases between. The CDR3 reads CASSSDPEGQGSYNQPQHF. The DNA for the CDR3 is TGTGCCAGCAGTTCCGACCCAGAGGGTCAGGGGTCATACAATCAGCCCCAGCATTTT.

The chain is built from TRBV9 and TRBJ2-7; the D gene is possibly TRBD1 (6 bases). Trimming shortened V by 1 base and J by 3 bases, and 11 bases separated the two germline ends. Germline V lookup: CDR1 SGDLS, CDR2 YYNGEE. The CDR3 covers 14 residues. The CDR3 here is CASSVRPDSYEQYF. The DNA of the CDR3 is TGTGCCAGCAGCGTACGTCCGGACAGCTACGAGCAGTACTTC. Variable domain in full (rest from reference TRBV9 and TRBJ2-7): DSGVTQTPKHLITATGQRVTLRCSPRSGDLSVYWYQQSLDQGLQFLIQYYNGEERAKGNILERFSAQQFPDLHSELNLSSLELGDSALYFCASSVRPDSYEQYFGPGTRLTVT.

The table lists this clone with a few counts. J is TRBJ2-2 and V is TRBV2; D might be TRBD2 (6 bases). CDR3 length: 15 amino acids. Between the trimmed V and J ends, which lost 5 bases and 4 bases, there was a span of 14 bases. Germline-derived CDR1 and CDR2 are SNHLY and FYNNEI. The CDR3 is CASSMRLVGTGELFF. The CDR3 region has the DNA TGTGCCAGCAGTATGAGACTAGTCGGCACCGGGGAGCTGTTTTTT.

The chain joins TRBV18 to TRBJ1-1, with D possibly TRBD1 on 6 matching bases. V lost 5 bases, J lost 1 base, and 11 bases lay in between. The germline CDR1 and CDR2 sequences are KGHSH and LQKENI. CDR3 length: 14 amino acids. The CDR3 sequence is CASSDRTRNTEAFF. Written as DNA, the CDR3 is TGTGCCAGCTCAGACAGGACCCGGAACACTGAAGCTTTCTTT.

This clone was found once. CDR3 nucleotide sequence: TGTGCCAGCAGCTTAGCGTGGCACGCAACTAATGAAAAACTGTTTTTT. Amino acids: CASSLAWHATNEKLFF. The J gene is TRBJ1-4, the V gene TRBV7-2; D is ambiguous. Trimming stripped 0 bases from V and 0 bases from J, with 8 bases between. The CDR3 is made up of 16 amino acids. Germline CDR1 reads SGHTA; CDR2 reads FQGNSA.

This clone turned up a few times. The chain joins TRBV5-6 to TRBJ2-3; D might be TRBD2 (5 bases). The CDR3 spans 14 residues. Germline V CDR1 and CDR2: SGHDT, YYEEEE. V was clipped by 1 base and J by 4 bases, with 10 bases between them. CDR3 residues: CASSLSRGADTQYF. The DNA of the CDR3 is TGTGCCAGCAGCTTGAGTCGGGGAGCAGATACGCAGTATTTT.

The CDR3 DNA is TGTGCCAGTGCCGTAAGCAGGGTTTTCTCACCCCTCCACTTT. Amino acid sequence: CASAVSRVFSPLHF. The rearrangement links TRBV19 to TRBJ1-6, with a weak D call TRBD1 (5 bases). Trimming removed 8 bases from V and 10 bases from J, with 18 bases in between. The CDR3 is 14 amino acids. Germline-derived CDR1 and CDR2 are LNHDA and SQIVND (reference sequence).

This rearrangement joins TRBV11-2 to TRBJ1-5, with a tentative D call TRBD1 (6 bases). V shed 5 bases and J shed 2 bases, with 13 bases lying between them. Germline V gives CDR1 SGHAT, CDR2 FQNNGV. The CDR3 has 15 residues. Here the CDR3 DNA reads TGTGCCAGCAGCGTGGCCCCAGGGGGCAATCAGCCCCAGCATTTT. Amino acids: CASSVAPGGNQPQHF.

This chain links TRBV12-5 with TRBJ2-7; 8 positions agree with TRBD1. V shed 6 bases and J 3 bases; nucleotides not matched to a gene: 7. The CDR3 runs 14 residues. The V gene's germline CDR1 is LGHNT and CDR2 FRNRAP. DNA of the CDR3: TGTGCTAGTGGCCACCAAACAGGGGGCTACGAGCAGTACTTC. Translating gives CASGHQTGGYEQYF.

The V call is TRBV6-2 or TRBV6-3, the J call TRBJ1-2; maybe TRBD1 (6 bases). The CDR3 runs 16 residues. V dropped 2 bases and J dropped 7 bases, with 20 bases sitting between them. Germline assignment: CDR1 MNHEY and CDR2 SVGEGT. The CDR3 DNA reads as TGTGCCAGCAGTTACACAAGGGACAACCCATCGTCTGGCTACACCTTC. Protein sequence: CASSYTRDNPSSGYTF.

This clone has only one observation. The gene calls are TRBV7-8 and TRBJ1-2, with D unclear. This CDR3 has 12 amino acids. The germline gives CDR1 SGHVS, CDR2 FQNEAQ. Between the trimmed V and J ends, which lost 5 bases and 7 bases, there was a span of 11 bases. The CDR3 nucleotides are TGTGCCAGCAGCCCCGCGGCCACTGGCTACACCTTC. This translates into CASSPAATGYTF.

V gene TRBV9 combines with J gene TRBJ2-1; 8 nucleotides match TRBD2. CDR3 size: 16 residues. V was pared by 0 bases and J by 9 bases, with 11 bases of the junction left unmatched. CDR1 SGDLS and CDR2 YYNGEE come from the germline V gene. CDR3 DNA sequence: TGTGCCAGCAGCGTAGGAGCGGGGGTCCGAGAGGGTGAGCAGTTCTTC. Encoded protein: CASSVGAGVREGEQFF.

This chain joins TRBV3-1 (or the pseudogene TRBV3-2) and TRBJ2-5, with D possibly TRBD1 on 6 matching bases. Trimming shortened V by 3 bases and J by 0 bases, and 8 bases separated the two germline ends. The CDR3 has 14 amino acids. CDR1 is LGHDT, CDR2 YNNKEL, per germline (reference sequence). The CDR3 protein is CASSHRDNQETQYF. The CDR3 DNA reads TGTGCCAGCAGCCATCGGGACAACCAAGAGACCCAGTACTTC.

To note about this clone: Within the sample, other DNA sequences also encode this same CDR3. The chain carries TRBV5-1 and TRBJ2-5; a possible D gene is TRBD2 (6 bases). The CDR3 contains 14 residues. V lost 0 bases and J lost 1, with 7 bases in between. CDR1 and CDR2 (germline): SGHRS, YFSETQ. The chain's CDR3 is CASSLAGVQETQYF. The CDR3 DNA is TGCGCCAGCAGCTTGGCGGGGGTCCAAGAGACCCAGTACTTC.

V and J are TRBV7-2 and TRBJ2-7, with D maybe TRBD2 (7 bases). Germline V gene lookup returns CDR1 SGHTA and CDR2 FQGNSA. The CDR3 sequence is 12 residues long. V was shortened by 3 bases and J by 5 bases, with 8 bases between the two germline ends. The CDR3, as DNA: TGTGCCAGCAGCTTCGGGGGGCACGAGCAGTACTTC. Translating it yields CASSFGGHEQYF.